Listed below are T cell receptor beta chains from one sample, sequenced in a study of T cell repertoires and Cas9 in healthy adults. Generated by immunoSEQ multiplex PCR, the TCRdb table keeps only in-frame clones and is missing some. This table holds more than 13,000 clones, approximately 91% found once. Sequencing was carried out using Tregs (CD4+, CD25+, CD127-, CD137-, CD154-) from PBMCs; culture status not recorded. All receptors come from a human donor in good health. The CDR3 runs from the conserved cysteine through the conserved F or W. The D gene is left open where the match is weak. Clone size appears in some rows only: once, few, many, or a class for an expanded clone.

D gene: TRBD1; clone size: .; J gene: TRBJ2-4; V gene: TRBV27; CDR3 protein: CATRKSGQGRIAKNIQYF; CDR3 DNA: TGTGCCACTCGGAAATCGGGACAGGGACGTATAGCCAAAAACATTCAGTACTTC
D gene: .; clone size: .; J gene: TRBJ2-6; V gene: TRBV7-9; CDR3 protein: CASSQVLGGANVLTF; CDR3 DNA: TGTGCCAGCAGCCAAGTTCTAGGGGGGGCCAACGTCCTGACTTTC
D gene: .; clone size: .; J gene: TRBJ1-5; V gene: TRBV6-5; CDR3 protein: CASSRGRSWQPQHF; CDR3 DNA: TGTGCCAGCAGTCGAGGACGGTCATGGCAGCCCCAGCATTTT
D gene: .; clone size: .; J gene: TRBJ1-1; V gene: TRBV12-5; CDR3 protein: CASRSLGTEAFF; CDR3 DNA: TGTGCTAGTCGCTCCTTAGGCACTGAAGCTTTCTTT
D gene: TRBD1; clone size: .; J gene: TRBJ1-1; V gene: TRBV14; CDR3 protein: CASSRFGQVNTEAFF; CDR3 DNA: TGTGCCAGCAGCCGTTTCGGACAGGTGAACACTGAAGCTTTCTTT
D gene: .; clone size: .; J gene: TRBJ2-6; V gene: TRBV19; CDR3 protein: CASSGWGANVLTF; CDR3 DNA: TGTGCCAGTAGCGGTTGGGGGGCCAACGTCCTGACTTTC
D gene: .; clone size: .; J gene: TRBJ2-3; V gene: TRBV5-1; CDR3 protein: CASSKVLGDTQYF; CDR3 DNA: TGCGCCAGCAGCAAGGTCCTGGGGGATACGCAGTATTTT
D gene: .; clone size: .; J gene: TRBJ1-1; V gene: TRBV2; CDR3 protein: CASSETGRYTEAFF; CDR3 DNA: TGTGCCAGCAGTGAAACGGGGAGATACACTGAAGCTTTCTTT
D gene: TRBD1; clone size: .; J gene: TRBJ1-2; V gene: TRBV5-6; CDR3 protein: CASSRDSLNYGYTF; CDR3 DNA: TGTGCCAGCAGTCGGGACAGCCTTAACTATGGCTACACCTTC
D gene: TRBD2; clone size: .; J gene: TRBJ2-1; V gene: TRBV6-6; CDR3 protein: CASSRTSGGAGEQFF; CDR3 DNA: TGTGCCAGCAGTAGGACTAGCGGGGGGGCGGGTGAGCAGTTCTTC
D gene: .; clone size: few; J gene: TRBJ1-1; V gene: TRBV2; CDR3 protein: CASSSPVAGLVSNTEAFF; CDR3 DNA: TGTGCCAGCAGTTCCCCAGTGGCGGGGTTAGTGTCGAACACTGAAGCTTTCTTT
D gene: .; clone size: .; J gene: TRBJ2-6; V gene: TRBV7-9; CDR3 protein: CASSLDGSGANVLTF; CDR3 DNA: TGTGCCAGCAGCCTAGACGGGAGCGGGGCCAACGTCCTGACTTTC
D gene: TRBD1; clone size: .; J gene: TRBJ1-1; V gene: TRBV5-1; CDR3 protein: CASSLDGPGGATEAFF; CDR3 DNA: TGCGCCAGCAGCTTGGATGGGCCAGGGGGTGCCACTGAAGCTTTCTTT
D gene: .; clone size: .; J gene: TRBJ1-5; V gene: TRBV28; CDR3 protein: CASSLGGGYGQPQHF; CDR3 DNA: TGTGCCAGCAGTTTAGGAGGGGGTTACGGTCAGCCCCAGCATTTT
D gene: TRBD1; clone size: .; J gene: TRBJ1-1; V gene: TRBV6-5; CDR3 protein: CASSRQGWITEAFF; CDR3 DNA: TGTGCCAGCAGCCGACAGGGTTGGATCACTGAAGCTTTCTTT
D gene: TRBD2; clone size: .; J gene: TRBJ2-7; V gene: TRBV18; CDR3 protein: CASFPGTTRSYEQYF; CDR3 DNA: TGTGCCAGTTTCCCCGGGACTACTCGCTCCTACGAGCAGTACTTC
D gene: .; clone size: .; J gene: TRBJ1-1; V gene: TRBV6-1; CDR3 protein: CASSGRTEAFF; CDR3 DNA: TGTGCCAGCAGCGGCAGAACTGAAGCTTTCTTT
D gene: .; clone size: .; J gene: TRBJ1-2; V gene: TRBV5-6; CDR3 protein: CASSLISNYGYTF; CDR3 DNA: TGTGCCAGCAGCTTGATCTCGAACTATGGCTACACCTTC
D gene: .; clone size: .; J gene: TRBJ2-1; V gene: TRBV6-5; CDR3 protein: CASSPGLGGHEQFF; CDR3 DNA: TGTGCCAGCAGCCCGGGACTGGGGGGCCATGAGCAGTTCTTC
D gene: TRBD1; clone size: once; J gene: TRBJ1-2; V gene: TRBV5-4; CDR3 protein: CASSARQGALLNYGYTF; CDR3 DNA: TGTGCCAGCAGCGCCCGACAGGGGGCCCTACTTAACTATGGCTACACCTTC
D gene: .; clone size: .; J gene: TRBJ1-1; V gene: TRBV9; CDR3 protein: CASSRHPNTEAFF; CDR3 DNA: TGTGCCAGCAGCAGACACCCGAACACTGAAGCTTTCTTT
D gene: .; clone size: once; J gene: TRBJ2-7; V gene: TRBV7-2; CDR3 protein: CASSLPLQIEQYF; CDR3 DNA: TGTGCCAGCAGCCTACCCCTCCAGATAGAGCAGTACTTC
D gene: .; clone size: few; J gene: TRBJ1-2; V gene: TRBV21-1; CDR3 protein: CASSTGGQTGNYGYTF; CDR3 DNA: TGTGCCAGCAGCACGGGGGGCCAAACAGGGAACTATGGCTACACCTTC
D gene: .; clone size: .; J gene: TRBJ1-6; V gene: TRBV6-1; CDR3 protein: CASSDEGGLAPLHF; CDR3 DNA: TGTGCCAGCAGTGATGAAGGGGGTTTAGCACCCCTCCACTTT
D gene: .; clone size: .; J gene: TRBJ1-4; V gene: TRBV4-1; CDR3 protein: CASSPLGGHVEEKLFF; CDR3 DNA: TGCGCCAGCAGCCCCCTAGGGGGACACGTCGAGGAAAAACTGTTTTTT
D gene: .; clone size: .; J gene: TRBJ1-1; V gene: TRBV9; CDR3 protein: CASSRDGNTEAFF; CDR3 DNA: TGTGCCAGCAGCCGTGACGGGAACACTGAAGCTTTCTTT
D gene: .; clone size: once; J gene: TRBJ2-2; V gene: TRBV6-6; CDR3 protein: CASSVGLTGELFF; CDR3 DNA: TGTGCCAGCTCGGTAGGCCTCACCGGGGAGCTGTTTTTT
D gene: TRBD1; clone size: .; J gene: TRBJ1-4; V gene: TRBV7-8; CDR3 protein: CASSLGQIATNEKLFF; CDR3 DNA: TGTGCCAGCAGCCTGGGACAGATCGCAACTAATGAAAAACTGTTTTTT
D gene: TRBD1; clone size: few; J gene: TRBJ1-3; V gene: TRBV2; CDR3 protein: CASRDRFSGNTIYF; CDR3 DNA: TGTGCCAGCAGGGACAGGTTTTCTGGAAACACCATATATTTT
D gene: .; clone size: .; J gene: TRBJ1-1; V gene: TRBV20-1; CDR3 protein: CSAPGGREAFF; CDR3 DNA: TGCAGTGCTCCTGGGGGTCGGGAAGCTTTCTTT
D gene: .; clone size: .; J gene: TRBJ2-5; V gene: TRBV5-1; CDR3 protein: CASSSGVVRETQYF; CDR3 DNA: TGCGCCAGCAGCTCGGGGGTGGTTAGGGAGACCCAGTACTTC
D gene: .; clone size: .; J gene: TRBJ2-5; V gene: TRBV5-4; CDR3 protein: CASSLRGGLLETQYF; CDR3 DNA: TGTGCCAGCAGCTTGAGGGGGGGCTTGCTCGAGACCCAGTACTTC
D gene: .; clone size: .; J gene: TRBJ2-2; V gene: TRBV6-5; CDR3 protein: CASRPYTGELFF; CDR3 DNA: TGTGCCAGCAGACCTTACACCGGGGAGCTGTTTTTT